This T cell receptor (beta chain) was sequenced during a study of T cell responses to AZD1222 COVID-19 vaccine. Only in-frame clones appear in the TCRdb table, and some are missing; sequencing was by immunoSEQ multiplex PCR. The data contain fewer than 200,000 clones, approximately 92% of them seen just once; the ten biggest clones take up approximately 1.4%. Study-level findings and limits: Recipients of two AZD1222 doses showed rising Spike-specific TCR breadth and depth. Unmutated regions of variants are reportedly targeted by nearly half of spike-specific TCRs. Clonal diversity was possibly underestimated, and the donors were mostly white British, with more females.

Between the trimmed V and J ends, which lost 0 bases and 12 bases, there was a span of 12 bases. The length of the CDR3 is 13 residues. Germline lookup yields CDR1 SGHTA and CDR2 FQGNSA. As for this clone: Its antigen is undetermined.

Sample: peripheral blood, taken on day 0 of AZD1222 vaccination. The sequence came from an adult in good health. This sequence joins TRBV7-2 and TRBJ1-3, with a possible D match to TRBD1 (5 bases). The CDR3 region is CASSLAQGANIYF. The CDR3 DNA sequence: TGTGCCAGCAGCTTAGCCCAAGGGGCAAACATATATTTT.